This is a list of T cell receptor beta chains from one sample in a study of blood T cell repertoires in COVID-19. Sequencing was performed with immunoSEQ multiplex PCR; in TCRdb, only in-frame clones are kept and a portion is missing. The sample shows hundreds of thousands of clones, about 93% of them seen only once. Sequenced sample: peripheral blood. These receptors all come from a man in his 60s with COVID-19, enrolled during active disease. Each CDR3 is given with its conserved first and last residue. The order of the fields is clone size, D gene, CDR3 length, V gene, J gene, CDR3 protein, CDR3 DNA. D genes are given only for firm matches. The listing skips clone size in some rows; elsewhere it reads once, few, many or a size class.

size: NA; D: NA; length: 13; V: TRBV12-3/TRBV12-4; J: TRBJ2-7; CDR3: CASSLGQTYEQYF; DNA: TGTGCCAGCAGTCTCGGACAGACCTACGAGCAGTACTTC
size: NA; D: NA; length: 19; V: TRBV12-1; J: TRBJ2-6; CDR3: CASSLSTGQGCSGANVLTF; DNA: TGTGCCAGCAGCTTATCTACTGGACAGGGCTGCTCTGGGGCCAACGTCCTGACTTTC
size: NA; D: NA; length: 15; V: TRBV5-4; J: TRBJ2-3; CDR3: CASSLQVGATDTQYF; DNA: TGTGCCAGCAGCTTGCAGGTGGGGGCCACAGATACGCAGTATTTT
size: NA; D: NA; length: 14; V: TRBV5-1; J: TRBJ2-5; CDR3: CASSRRVGGETQYF; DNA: TGCGCCAGCAGCAGGAGAGTAGGCGGTGAGACCCAGTACTTC
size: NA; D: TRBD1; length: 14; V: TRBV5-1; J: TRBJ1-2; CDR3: CASSPTGGNYGYTF; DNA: TGCGCCAGCAGCCCTACAGGGGGCAACTATGGCTACACCTTC
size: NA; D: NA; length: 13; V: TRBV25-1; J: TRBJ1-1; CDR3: CASRPFQAGGAFF; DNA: TGTGCCAGCCGACCTTTCCAGGCGGGCGGAGCTTTCTTT
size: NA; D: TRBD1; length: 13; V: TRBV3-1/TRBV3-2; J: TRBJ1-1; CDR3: CASSQGFGTGAFF; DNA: TGTGCCAGCAGCCAAGGATTCGGGACAGGAGCTTTCTTT
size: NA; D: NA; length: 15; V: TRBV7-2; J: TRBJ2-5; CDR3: CASSLVTDYQETQYF; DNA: TGTGCCAGCAGCTTAGTCACCGACTACCAAGAGACCCAGTACTTC
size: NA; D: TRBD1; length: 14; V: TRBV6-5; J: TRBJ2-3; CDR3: CASSLDRGTDTQYF; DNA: TGTGCCAGCAGTCTTGACAGGGGGACAGATACGCAGTATTTT
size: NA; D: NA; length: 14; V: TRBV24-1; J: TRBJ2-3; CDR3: CATSEGGRADTQYF; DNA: TGTGCCACCAGTGAAGGGGGACGGGCAGATACGCAGTATTTT
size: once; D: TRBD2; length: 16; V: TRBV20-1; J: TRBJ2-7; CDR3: CSASWGAGGHYYEQYF; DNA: TGCAGTGCTAGTTGGGGGGCGGGAGGCCACTACTACGAGCAGTACTTC
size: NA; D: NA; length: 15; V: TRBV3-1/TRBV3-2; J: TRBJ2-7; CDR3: CASSQGGTPSYEQYF; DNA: TGTGCCAGCAGCCAGGGCGGGACTCCATCCTACGAGCAGTACTTC
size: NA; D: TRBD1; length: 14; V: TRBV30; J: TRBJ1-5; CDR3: CAWGMGQLNQPQHF; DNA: TGTGCCTGGGGTATGGGACAGTTAAATCAGCCCCAGCATTTT
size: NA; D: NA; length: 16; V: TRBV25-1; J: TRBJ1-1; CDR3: CASSEWSEGMNTEAFF; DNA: TGTGCCAGCAGTGAATGGTCAGAGGGCATGAACACTGAAGCTTTCTTT
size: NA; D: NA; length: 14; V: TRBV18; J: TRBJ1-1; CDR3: CASSTRSSNTEAFF; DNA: TGTGCCAGCTCTACGAGGTCTTCGAACACTGAAGCTTTCTTT
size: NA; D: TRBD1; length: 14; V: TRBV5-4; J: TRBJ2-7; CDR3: CASSTGTGAYEQYF; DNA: TGTGCCAGCAGCACGGGGACAGGGGCCTACGAGCAGTACTTC
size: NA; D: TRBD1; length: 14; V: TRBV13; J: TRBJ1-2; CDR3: CASSPDRGRGGYTF; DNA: TGTGCCAGCAGCCCGGACAGGGGGCGCGGTGGCTACACCTTC
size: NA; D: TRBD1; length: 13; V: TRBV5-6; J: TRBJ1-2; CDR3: CASRQQGFGGYTF; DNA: TGTGCCAGCAGGCAACAGGGGTTCGGTGGCTACACCTTC
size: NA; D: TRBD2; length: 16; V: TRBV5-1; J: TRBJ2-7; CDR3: CASSPRGASGTYEQYF; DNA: TGCGCCAGCAGCCCCAGAGGCGCTAGCGGGACCTACGAGCAGTACTTC
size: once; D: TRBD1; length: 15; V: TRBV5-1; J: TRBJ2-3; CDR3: CASSLKDRTTDTQYF; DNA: TGCGCCAGCAGCTTGAAGGACAGGACCACAGATACGCAGTATTTT
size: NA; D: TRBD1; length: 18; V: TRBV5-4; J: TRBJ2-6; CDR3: CASRNNQQGALGANVLTF; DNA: TGTGCCAGCAGGAATAACCAACAGGGGGCGCTTGGGGCCAACGTCCTGACTTTC
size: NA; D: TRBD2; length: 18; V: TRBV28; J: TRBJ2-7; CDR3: CASSLPKVSGRALYEQYF; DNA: TGTGCCAGCAGTTTACCAAAAGTTAGCGGGAGGGCCTTGTACGAGCAGTACTTC
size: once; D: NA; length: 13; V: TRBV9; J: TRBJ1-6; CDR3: CASSPGVYSPLHF; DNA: TGTGCCAGCAGCCCAGGGGTTTATTCACCCCTCCACTTT
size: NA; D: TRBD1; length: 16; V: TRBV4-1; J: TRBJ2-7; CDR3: CASSQEERTGFREQYF; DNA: TGCGCCAGCAGCCAAGAAGAGAGGACAGGGTTTAGGGAGCAGTACTTC
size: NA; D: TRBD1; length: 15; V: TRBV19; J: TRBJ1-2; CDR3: CASTISGQGYYGYTF; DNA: TGTGCCAGTACTATCTCGGGACAGGGTTATTATGGCTACACCTTC
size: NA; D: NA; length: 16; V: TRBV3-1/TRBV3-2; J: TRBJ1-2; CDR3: CASSHGEGLVRYGYTF; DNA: TGTGCCAGCAGCCACGGCGAGGGACTGGTCCGATATGGCTACACCTTC
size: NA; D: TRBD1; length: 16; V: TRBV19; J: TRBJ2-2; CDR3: CASMGQGAVNTGELFF; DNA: TGTGCCAGTATGGGACAGGGGGCCGTTAACACCGGGGAGCTGTTTTTT
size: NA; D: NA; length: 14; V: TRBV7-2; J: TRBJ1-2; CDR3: CASSFTDRNYGYTF; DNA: TGTGCCAGCAGCTTTACCGACAGAAACTATGGCTACACCTTC
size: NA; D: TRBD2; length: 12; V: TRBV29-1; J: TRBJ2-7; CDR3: CSVEKTSAEQYF; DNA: TGCAGCGTTGAAAAGACTAGCGCTGAACAGTACTTC
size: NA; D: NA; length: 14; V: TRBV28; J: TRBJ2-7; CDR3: CASSLYRETYEQYF; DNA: TGTGCCAGCAGTTTATACAGGGAAACCTACGAGCAGTACTTC
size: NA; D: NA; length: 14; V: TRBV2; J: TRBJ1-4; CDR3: CASSDVGGNEKLFF; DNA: TGTGCCAGCAGTGACGTGGGGGGTAATGAAAAACTGTTTTTT
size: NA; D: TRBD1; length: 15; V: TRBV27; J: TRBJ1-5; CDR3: CASRFGDSFNQPQHF; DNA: TGTGCCAGCAGATTCGGGGACAGCTTCAATCAGCCCCAGCATTTT
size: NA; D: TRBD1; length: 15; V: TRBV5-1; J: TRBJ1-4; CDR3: CASSTTGTAFDKLFF; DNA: TGCGCCAGCAGCACCACCGGGACAGCCTTTGACAAACTGTTTTTT
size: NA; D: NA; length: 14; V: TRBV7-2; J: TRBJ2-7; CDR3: CASSLTGLQGEQYF; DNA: TGTGCCAGCAGCTTAACCGGCCTGCAGGGGGAGCAGTACTTC
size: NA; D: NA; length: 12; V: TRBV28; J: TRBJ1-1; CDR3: CASSLLQAVAFF; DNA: TGTGCCAGCAGTTTGTTACAAGCGGTAGCTTTCTTT
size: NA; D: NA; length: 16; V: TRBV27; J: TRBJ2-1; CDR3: CASRPGVGGEYNEQFF; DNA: TGTGCCAGCAGACCCGGTGTGGGCGGGGAATACAATGAGCAGTTCTTC
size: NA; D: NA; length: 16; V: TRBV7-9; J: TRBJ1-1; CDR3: CASSLTGQIMNTEAFF; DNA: TGTGCCAGCAGCCTAACGGGACAAATAATGAACACTGAAGCTTTCTTT
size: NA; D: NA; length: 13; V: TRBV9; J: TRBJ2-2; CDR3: CASTPGLAGELFF; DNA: TGTGCCAGCACCCCAGGCCTTGCCGGGGAGCTGTTTTTT
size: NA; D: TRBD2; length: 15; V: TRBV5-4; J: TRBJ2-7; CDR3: CASSFPGRETYEQYF; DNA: TGTGCCAGCAGCTTTCCTGGGAGGGAGACCTACGAGCAGTACTTC
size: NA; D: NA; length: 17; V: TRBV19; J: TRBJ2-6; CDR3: CASSAVGSRSGANVLTF; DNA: TGTGCCAGTAGTGCGGTCGGTAGTCGCTCTGGGGCCAACGTCCTGACTTTC
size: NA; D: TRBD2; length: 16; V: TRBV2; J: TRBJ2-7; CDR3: CASTYIAGGPSGEQYF; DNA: TGTGCCAGCACCTACATAGCGGGAGGGCCCTCGGGGGAGCAGTACTTC
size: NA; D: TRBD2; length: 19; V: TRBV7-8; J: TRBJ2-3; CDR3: CASSSDSGGGLLSTDTQYF; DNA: TGTGCCAGCAGCTCAGATAGCGGGGGGGGCCTCCTTAGCACAGATACGCAGTATTTT
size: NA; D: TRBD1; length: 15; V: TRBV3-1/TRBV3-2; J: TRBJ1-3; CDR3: CASSLDRAQGNTIYF; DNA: TGTGCCAGCAGCCTTGACAGGGCCCAGGGAAACACCATATATTTT
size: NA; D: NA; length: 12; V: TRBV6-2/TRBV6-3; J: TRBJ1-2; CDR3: CASSGQSYGYTF; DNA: TGTGCCAGCAGCGGACAGTCCTATGGCTACACCTTC
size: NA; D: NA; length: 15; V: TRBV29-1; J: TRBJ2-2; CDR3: CSVDRAEGATGELFF; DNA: TGCAGCGTTGACCGGGCGGAGGGAGCGACCGGGGAGCTGTTTTTT
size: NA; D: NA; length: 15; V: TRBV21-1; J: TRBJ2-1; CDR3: CASSKETGDYNEQFF; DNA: TGTGCCAGCAGCAAAGAGACAGGAGATTACAATGAGCAGTTCTTC
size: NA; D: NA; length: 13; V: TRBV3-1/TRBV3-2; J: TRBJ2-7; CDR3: CASSQVFGYEQYF; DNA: TGTGCCAGCAGCCAAGTTTTCGGGTACGAGCAGTACTTC
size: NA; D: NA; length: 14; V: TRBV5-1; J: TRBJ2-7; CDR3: CASSFEGGAYEQYF; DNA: TGCGCCAGCAGCTTCGAAGGGGGGGCCTACGAGCAGTACTTC
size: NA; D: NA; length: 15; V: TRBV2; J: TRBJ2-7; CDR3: CASSEERLRLHEQYF; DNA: TGTGCCAGCAGTGAAGAACGGTTACGGTTGCACGAGCAGTACTTC
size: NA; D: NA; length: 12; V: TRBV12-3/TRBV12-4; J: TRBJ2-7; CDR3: CASRGSSYEQYF; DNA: TGTGCCAGCAGGGGGAGCTCCTACGAGCAGTACTTC
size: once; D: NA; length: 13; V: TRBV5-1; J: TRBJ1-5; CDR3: CASSPGGGQIQHF; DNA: TGCGCCAGCAGCCCCGGTGGTGGACAGATCCAGCATTTT
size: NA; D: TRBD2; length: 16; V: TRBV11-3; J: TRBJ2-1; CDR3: CASSESLAGAYNEQFF; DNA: TGTGCCAGCAGCGAATCATTAGCGGGGGCGTACAATGAGCAGTTCTTC
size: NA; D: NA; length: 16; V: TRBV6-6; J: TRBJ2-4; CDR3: CASSYSTGQGRNIQYF; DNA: TGTGCCAGCAGTTACTCGACCGGCCAGGGTAGAAACATTCAGTACTTC
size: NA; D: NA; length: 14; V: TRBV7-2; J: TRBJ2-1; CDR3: CASSLTGAGNEQFF; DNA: TGTGCCAGCAGCTTAACGGGAGCTGGTAATGAGCAGTTCTTC